This T cell receptor beta chain was found in a study of blood T cell repertoires in COVID-19. Germline CDR1 is MGHRA and CDR2 is YSYEKL. V was shortened by 4 bases and J by 4 bases, with 14 bases between the two germline ends. The CDR3 contains 15 residues. The data were produced by immunoSEQ multiplex PCR, yet TCRdb's version contains in-frame clones alone and is incomplete. The sample shows more than 85,000 clones, 70% to 90% of them seen only once. This receptor was identified in a woman in her forties or fifties who had recovered from COVID-19. Input material: PBMCs or T cells enriched from blood (not recorded which). This chain joins TRBV4-1 and TRBJ1-5, with a possible D match to TRBD1 (5 bases). Here the CDR3 reads CASSPSPDSNQPQHF. Written as DNA, the CDR3 is TGCGCCAGCAGCCCCTCCCCCGACAGTAATCAGCCCCAGCATTTT.